This record looks at one TCR beta chain sequence and its context. TCRdb reanalysed the RT-PCR reads using MiXCR and keeps one entry per CDR3 protein. The sample has about 400,000 distinct CDR3 sequences; 16% are singletons. This entry is derived from a study of patients and donors after allogeneic stem cell transplantation. The CDR3 loop spans 18 amino acids. Germline lookup yields CDR1 KGHDR and CDR2 SFDVKD. V was trimmed by 2 bases and J by 2 bases, leaving 17 bases between them. The chain couples TRBV24-1 to TRBJ2-2; D assignment may be TRBD1 or TRBD2 (6 bases each). The sequence derives from a human donor who was either an allogeneic HSCT recipient or a stem cell or donor lymphocyte infusion donor (not recorded which). It is not recorded whose cells these are; they may come from a transplant donor. Specimen: blood, either unsorted or a sorted T cell fraction (not recorded which). The CDR3 DNA sequence: TGTGCCACCAGTGATTACAGTACGGGGGCCCTCAACACCGGGGAGCTGTTTTTT. Translating gives CATSDYSTGALNTGELFF.